This paragraph covers one T cell receptor (beta chain) sequence. This record comes from a study of blood T cell repertoires in COVID-19. V was shortened by 6 bases and J by 4 bases, with 4 bases between the two germline ends. Germline lookup yields CDR1 MDHEN and CDR2 SYDVKM. The CDR3 loop spans 11 amino acids. Original analysis: Estimation of nucleated cell counts relied on the amplification of reference gene primers. This table comes from immunoSEQ multiplex PCR, and its TCRdb copy is limited to in-frame clones, with some not included. V and J calls and clone size are those listed in that table; D and trimming were worked out from the DNA. Of some 110,000 clones in the sample, 70% to 80% were seen once.

The clonotype was recovered from a man older than 75 with COVID-19, enrolled during active disease. The sequencing sample was made of peripheral blood. The rearrangement uses TRBV28 and TRBJ1-3; D remains unclear. Written as DNA, the CDR3 is TGTGCCAGCAGACTAGGAAACACCATATATTTT. Its translation is CASRLGNTIYF.